The 18 T cell receptor beta chains in this list originate from one sample, sequenced in a study of blood T cell repertoires in COVID-19. The repertoire was sequenced with immunoSEQ multiplex PCR; TCRdb's copy has only in-frame clones and lacks some. This table has under 250,000 clones, 75% to 90% appearing once. The source material was peripheral blood. These TCRs come from a woman between 70 and 85 years old with active or convalescent COVID-19.

The chain couples TRBV18 to TRBJ2-3, with 16 bases lining up with TRBD2. There are 17 residues in the CDR3. Losses at the gene ends were 3 bases for V and 6 bases for J; bases not matched to a gene: 6. The germline CDR1 and CDR2 sequences are KGHSH and LQKENI. In nucleotides, the CDR3 is TGTGCCAGCTCACCGGCGGGACTAGCGGGGGGGCCCGATACGCAGTATTTT. Translated: CASSPAGLAGGPDTQYF.

A remark on this clone: The junction differs from germline at one of its ends, possibly a read error. The chain links TRBV5-5 to TRBJ2-7; D is possibly TRBD1 (7 bases). The CDR3 extends over 12 amino acids. CDR1 is SGHKS and CDR2 is YYEKEE in the germline V gene (reference sequence). CDR3 region: CASSSRVDREDF. The CDR3, as DNA: TGTGCCAGCAGTTCTAGGGTTGACAGGGAGGACTTC. Full variable domain (remainder filled in from reference TRBV5-5 and TRBJ2-7): DAGVTQSPTHLIKTRGQQVTLRCSPISGHKSVSWYQQVLGQGPQFIFQYYEKEERGRGNFPDRFSARQFPNYSSELNVNALLLGDSALYLCASSSRVDREDFGPGTRLTVT.

The rearrangement uses TRBV3-1 (or the pseudogene TRBV3-2) and TRBJ1-3; D uncertain. CDR1 and CDR2 from the germline V gene are LGHDT and YNNKEL (reference sequence). This CDR3 is built from 15 residues. Trimming stripped 2 bases from V and 0 bases from J, with 8 bases between. The chain's CDR3 is CASSQFSSSGNTIYF. The CDR3 DNA follows: TGTGCCAGCAGCCAATTTAGCTCCTCTGGAAACACCATATATTTT.

The V call is TRBV2, the J call TRBJ2-2, with D hard to call. The V gene lost 5 bases and the J gene lost 7 bases, with 8 bases spanning the gap. Germline V gene lookup returns CDR1 SNHLY and CDR2 FYNNEI. CDR3 length: 12 residues. The DNA for the CDR3 is TGTGCCAGCAGTTCGGTGGTCGGGGAGCTGTTTTTT. This codes for CASSSVVGELFF.

The CDR3 DNA reads TGTGCCAGCAGTGAAGCGATACAGGGAGAAGCTTTCTTT. Protein sequence: CASSEAIQGEAFF. The chain combines TRBV2 with TRBJ1-1, with a possible D match to TRBD1 (6 bases). V gave up 0 bases and J gave up 8 bases, with 10 bases separating them. The germline CDR1 and CDR2 sequences are SNHLY and FYNNEI. The CDR3 spans 13 residues.

The rearrangement uses TRBV7-9 and TRBJ2-5; the D gene is possibly TRBD1 (5 bases). This CDR3 is built from 18 residues. The germline V gene encodes CDR1 SEHNR and CDR2 FQNEAQ (reference sequence). Trimming removed 1 base from V and 4 bases from J, with 22 bases in between. The CDR3 coding sequence is TGTGCCAGCAGCTTAGTTGGATTTGGCAGGGAAGTTCGAGAGACCCAGTACTTC. This sequence encodes CASSLVGFGREVRETQYF.

This chain links TRBV28 with TRBJ1-3; 7 positions agree with TRBD1. The CDR3 contains 16 residues. The V and J ends lost 5 bases and 4 bases, in that order; junction bases with no gene match: 11. CDR1 MDHEN and CDR2 SYDVKM come from the germline V gene. CDR3 sequence: CASSTQTGYRGNTIYF. In nucleotides, the CDR3 is TGTGCCAGCAGTACCCAGACAGGGTATAGGGGAAACACCATATATTTT.

This sequence joins TRBV9 and TRBJ1-5, with 7 bases lining up with TRBD1. Germline lookup yields CDR1 SGDLS and CDR2 YYNGEE. CDR3 length equals 13 residues. The J segment lost 6 bases and the V segment lost 2 bases, leaving 2 bases of the junction unmatched. The CDR3 DNA sequence: TGTGCCAGCAGCGTCACAGGGGTTCAGCCCCAGCATTTT. Translation: CASSVTGVQPQHF.

In its sample, this clone was seen once. The V and J genes are TRBV5-4 and TRBJ2-3, with TRBD2 matching over 11 bases. In germline, CDR1 is SGHNT, CDR2 YYREEE (reference sequence). V was clipped by 4 bases and J by 2 bases; unmatched bases: 3. This CDR3 has 15 amino acids. This chain's CDR3 is CASSRTSGHTDTQYF. As DNA, the CDR3 is TGTGCCAGCAGCAGGACTAGCGGGCACACAGATACGCAGTATTTT.

V is TRBV6-6 and J is TRBJ1-1; a possible D gene is TRBD1 (6 bases). From germline, CDR1 is MNHNY and CDR2 SVGAGI (reference sequence). The CDR3 loop spans 15 amino acids. V lost 8 bases to trimming and J lost 4 bases, with 20 bases between them. The CDR3 DNA follows: TGTGCCAGCGAACCTATACTCGCAGGGGCCACTGAAGCTTTCTTT. It codes for CASEPILAGATEAFF.

This clone was observed a single time. The chain employs TRBV10-1 and TRBJ2-5; 8 bases are a match to TRBD1. With 8 bases clipped from V and 2 bases from J, the junction kept 16 bases outside the gene matches. The CDR3 is 17 residues long. Germline CDR1 WNHNN, CDR2 SYGVQD (reference sequence). The DNA for the CDR3 is TGCGCCAGCCCCGGGACAGGCAGGGTGGAGGGTCAAGAGACCCAGTACTTC. Translating it yields CASPGTGRVEGQETQYF.

The chain recombines TRBV4-1 with TRBJ1-4; D ambiguous. This CDR3 has 12 amino acids. Germline CDR1 reads MGHRA; CDR2 reads YSYEKL. The V end lost 5 bases, the J end lost 8 bases, and 9 bases lay between the germline ends. As DNA, the CDR3 is TGCGCCAGCAGCTTAAGAGGGGAAAAACTGTTTTTT. It yields the protein CASSLRGEKLFF.

This clone has a count of ten or more. CDR3 bases: TGTGCCAGCAGCTTAGATCAGGGGAGAGCCCTCCACTTT. This sequence encodes CASSLDQGRALHF. V gene TRBV7-8 combines with J gene TRBJ1-6, with D perhaps matching TRBD1 (6 bases). The CDR3 runs 13 residues. Germline CDR1 is SGHVS and CDR2 is FQNEAQ. V lost 1 base and J lost 14, with 12 bases in between. The variable domain in full, completed from reference TRBV7-8 and TRBJ1-6, reads GAGVSQSPRYKVAKRGQDVALRCDPISGHVSLFWYQQALGQGPEFLTYFQNEAQLDKSGLPSDRFFAERPEGSVSTLKIQRTQQEDSAVYLCASSLDQGRALHFGNGTRLTVT.

The V call is TRBV5-1, the J call TRBJ2-5, with D maybe TRBD2 (5 bases). The CDR3 sequence is 15 residues long. The germline V and J ends were trimmed by 2 bases and 2 bases, with 13 bases remaining between them. CDR1 and CDR2 from the germline V gene are SGHRS and YFSETQ. CDR3: CASSFIPGIQETQYF. CDR3 nucleotides: TGCGCCAGCAGCTTCATTCCGGGAATACAAGAGACCCAGTACTTC.

This sequence joins TRBV6-5 and TRBJ2-3, with TRBD2 as a possible D gene (6 bases). Germline V CDR1 and CDR2: MNHEY, SVGAGI. This CDR3 spans 14 amino acids. V was clipped by 7 bases and J by 8 bases, with 19 bases between them. CDR3: CASKTRDSRGTQYF. The CDR3 DNA reads TGTGCCAGCAAGACCCGGGACTCCCGGGGTACGCAGTATTTT.

CDR3 DNA sequence: TGTGCCAGCAGCCCCTTGGGGCCGACAGGGGGGAAAAATGAAAAACTGTTTTTT. It is translated as CASSPLGPTGGKNEKLFF. The chain links TRBV7-2 to TRBJ1-4; TRBD1 matches at 9 bases. The germline V gene encodes CDR1 SGHTA and CDR2 FQGNSA. Trimming removed 5 bases from V and 5 bases from J; junction bases left unmatched: 15. The CDR3 runs 18 residues.

The J gene is TRBJ2-4, the V gene TRBV29-1, with D unclear. Trimming stripped 7 bases from V and 7 bases from J, with 14 bases between. The V gene's germline CDR1 is SQVTM and CDR2 ANQGSEA. This CDR3 has 12 amino acids. The CDR3, as DNA: TGCAGCGCCGAAGGCGGATGGAACATTCAGTACTTC. It translates to CSAEGGWNIQYF.

This clone was recorded only once. The chain is built from TRBV6-2 or TRBV6-3 and TRBJ2-7; 9 bases map to TRBD2. The germline CDR1 and CDR2 sequences are MNHEY and SVGEGT. With V trimmed by 2 bases and J by 2 bases, 4 bases remained unmatched. There are 15 residues in the CDR3. CDR3 nucleotide sequence: TGTGCCAGCAGTTACGGGCTAGCGGGGACCTACGAGCAGTACTTC. It translates to CASSYGLAGTYEQYF.